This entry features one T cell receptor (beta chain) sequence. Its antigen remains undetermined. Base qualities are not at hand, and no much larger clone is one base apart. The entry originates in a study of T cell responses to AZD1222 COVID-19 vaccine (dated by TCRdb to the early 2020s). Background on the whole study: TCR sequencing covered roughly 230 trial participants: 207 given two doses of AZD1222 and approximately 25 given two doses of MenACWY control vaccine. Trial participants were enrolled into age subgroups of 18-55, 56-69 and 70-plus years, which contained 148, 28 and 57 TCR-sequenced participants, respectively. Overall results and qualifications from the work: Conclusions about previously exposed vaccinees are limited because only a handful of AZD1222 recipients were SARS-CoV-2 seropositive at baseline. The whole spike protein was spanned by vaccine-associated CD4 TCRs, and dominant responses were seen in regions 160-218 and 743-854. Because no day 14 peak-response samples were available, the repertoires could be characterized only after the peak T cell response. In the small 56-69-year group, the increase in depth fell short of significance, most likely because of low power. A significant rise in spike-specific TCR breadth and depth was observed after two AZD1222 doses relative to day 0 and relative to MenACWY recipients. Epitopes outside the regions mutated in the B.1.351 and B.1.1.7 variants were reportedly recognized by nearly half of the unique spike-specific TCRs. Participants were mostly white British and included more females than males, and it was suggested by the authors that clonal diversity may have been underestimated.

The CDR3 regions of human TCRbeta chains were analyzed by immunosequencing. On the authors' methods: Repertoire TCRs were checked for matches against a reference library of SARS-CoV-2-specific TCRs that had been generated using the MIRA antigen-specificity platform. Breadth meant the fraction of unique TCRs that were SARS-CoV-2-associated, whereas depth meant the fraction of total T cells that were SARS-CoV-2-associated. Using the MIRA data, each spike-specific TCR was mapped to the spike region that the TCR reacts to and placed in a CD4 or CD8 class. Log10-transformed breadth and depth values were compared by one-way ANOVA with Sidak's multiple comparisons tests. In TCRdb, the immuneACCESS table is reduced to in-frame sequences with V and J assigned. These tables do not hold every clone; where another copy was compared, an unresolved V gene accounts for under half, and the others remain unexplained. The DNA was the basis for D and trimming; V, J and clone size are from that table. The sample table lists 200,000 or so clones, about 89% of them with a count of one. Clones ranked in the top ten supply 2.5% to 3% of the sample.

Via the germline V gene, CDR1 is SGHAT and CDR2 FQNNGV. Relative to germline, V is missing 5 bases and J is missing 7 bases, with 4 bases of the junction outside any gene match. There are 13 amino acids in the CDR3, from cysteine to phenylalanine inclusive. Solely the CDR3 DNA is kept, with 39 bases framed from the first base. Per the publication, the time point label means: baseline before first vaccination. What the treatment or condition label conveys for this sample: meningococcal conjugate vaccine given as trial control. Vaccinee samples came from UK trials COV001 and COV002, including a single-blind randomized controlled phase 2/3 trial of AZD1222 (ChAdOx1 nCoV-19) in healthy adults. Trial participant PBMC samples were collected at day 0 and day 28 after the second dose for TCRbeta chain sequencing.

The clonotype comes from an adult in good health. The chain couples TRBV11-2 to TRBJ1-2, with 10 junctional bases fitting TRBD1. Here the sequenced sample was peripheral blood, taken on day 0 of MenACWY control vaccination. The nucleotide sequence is TGTGCCAGCAGCAGGAGGGACAGGGGTGGCTACACCTTC. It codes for CASSRRDRGGYTF.